This record covers a single TCR beta chain. The antigen remains unidentified. This table comes from immunoSEQ multiplex PCR, and its TCRdb copy is limited to in-frame clones, with some not included. This sample has 40,000 or so clones, with 88% found just once. The CDR3 contains 16 residues. This record comes from a study of OX40 agonist ivuxolimab in advanced cancers. Study in general: Patients treated during dose escalation were battling hepatocellular carcinoma, melanoma, renal cell or head and neck cancer.

Regarding the study as a whole: Expanded peripheral T-cell antigen specificity went undetermined.

This material consisted of CD4+ or CD8+ T cells sorted from blood, taken in a trial of the OX40 agonist ivuxolimab. This chain connects TRBV21-1 to TRBJ2-7. TRBV21-1 is assigned pseudogene status. This sequence was found in an adult with an advanced solid tumor such as melanoma, head and neck, liver or kidney cancer. The DNA of the CDR3 is TGTGCCAGCAGCAAAGAAGAGTTAATGAGCTCCTACGAGCAGTACGTC. Its translation: CASSKEELMSSYEQYV.